These 3 T cell receptor delta chains originate from one sample sequenced in a study of γδ T cells in repeated Plasmodium falciparum infection. Flow sorting of PBMC yielded separate Vgamma9/Vdelta2+ and Vdelta2-negative gammadelta T cell populations for bulk repertoire analysis. TCRdb reprocessed the multiplex PCR reads using CATT. The data contain 45,000 to 50,000 delta-chain clones, roughly 1.6% of them singletons. The specimen was gamma-delta T cells from blood. The origin of the receptors is a pool of human donors (malaria-infected and uninfected, not separated).

This clone has a handful of counts. A far larger clone is one nucleotide away, so this likely arose from a read error. Additional DNA sequences in this sample encode the identical CDR3. J gene calling gave no result, while the V gene is TRDV1; the listed D gene, TRDD3, was not tested against the DNA. The CDR3 is 19 residues long. Germline CDR1 TSWWSYY, CDR2 QGS. The chain's CDR3 is CALGEVAIATGVGAAQLFF. CDR3 in DNA: TGTGCTCTTGGGGAAGTGGCTATCGCGACTGGCGTTGGGGCAGCACAGCTCTTCTTT.

This clone was observed many times. The protein in TCRdb stems from a much larger clone and differs at residue 13 from this DNA's translation, likely a read error; here the protein is translated from the DNA. The chain recombines TRDV1 with TRDJ1; 7 bases line up with TRDD3. The J segment lost 7 bases and the V segment lost 2 bases, leaving 16 bases of the junction unmatched. Germline V CDR1 and CDR2: TSWWSYY, QGS. The CDR3 extends over 17 amino acids. The CDR3 spells CALGEYSLGYYRGKLIF. DNA for the CDR3: TGTGCTCTTGGGGAATACAGCCTGGGATACTACCGGGGTAAACTCATCTTT.

This clone was seen ten or more times. This chain uses TRDV2 with TRDJ1, with TRDD3 matching over 8 bases. The germline gives CDR1 GEAIGNYY, CDR2 EKD. With 2 bases clipped from V and 3 bases from J, the junction kept 4 bases outside the gene matches. The CDR3 contains 14 residues. CDR3 loop: CACDILLGADKLIF. The CDR3 DNA follows: TGTGCCTGTGACATTTTACTGGGGGCCGATAAACTCATCTTT.